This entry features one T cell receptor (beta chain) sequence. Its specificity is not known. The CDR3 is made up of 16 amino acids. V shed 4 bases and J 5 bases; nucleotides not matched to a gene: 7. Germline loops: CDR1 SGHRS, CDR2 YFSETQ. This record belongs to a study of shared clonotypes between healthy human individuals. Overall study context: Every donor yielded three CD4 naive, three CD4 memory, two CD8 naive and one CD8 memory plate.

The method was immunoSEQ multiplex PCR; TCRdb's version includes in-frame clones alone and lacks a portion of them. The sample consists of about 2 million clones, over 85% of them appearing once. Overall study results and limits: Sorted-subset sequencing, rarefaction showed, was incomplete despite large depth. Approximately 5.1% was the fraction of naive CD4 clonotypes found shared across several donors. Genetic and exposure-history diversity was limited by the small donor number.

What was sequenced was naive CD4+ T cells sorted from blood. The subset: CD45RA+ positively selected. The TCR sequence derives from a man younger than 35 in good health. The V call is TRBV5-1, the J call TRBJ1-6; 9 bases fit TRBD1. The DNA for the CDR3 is TGCGCCAGCAGCGACCGGACAGGGGATAATAATTCACCCCTCCACTTT. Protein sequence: CASSDRTGDNNSPLHF.